This TCR beta chain was recorded in a study of graft-versus-host responses after intestinal transplantation. Overall study: All recipients were given anti-thymocyte globulin induction, and tacrolimus and steroids were then administered for roughly three years. Study-wide points: GvH clones surfaced in recipient marrow, some emerging earlier in ileum or blood. Within the allografts of patients who had graft-donor T cell macrochimerism, graft-versus-host to host-versus-graft clonal ratios were high.

A note on this clone: The target antigen is unknown. The DNA is left out, because the CDR3 cannot be placed on it with certainty; the CDR3 is given as TCRdb lists it.

The germline CDR1 and CDR2 sequences are LGHNT and FRNRAP. Ends included, the CDR3 has 14 residues. Some clones are missing from TCRdb's copy, which holds only in-frame ones; the method was immunoSEQ multiplex PCR. The sample yields some 100,000 clones, approximately 92% seen once. The sequences come from unstimulated CD8+ T cells sorted from spleen or lymph node cells, collected before transplant. The V call is TRBV12-5, the J call TRBJ2-7; the table's TRBD1 call for D was not verified on the DNA. This clonotype was sampled from a human donor who was the organ donor for an intestinal transplant. The CDR3 protein is CASGSGQGRYEQYF.